Listed here are 27 T cell receptor beta chains from one sample, sequenced in a study of cytomegalovirus exposure and HLA in healthy donors. Primers included in the PCR were 60 Vbeta and 13 Jbeta primers. Profiling relied on immunoSEQ multiplex PCR, and the TCRdb table lists in-frame clones only, not all of them. The sample has a few hundred thousand clones, roughly 80% seen once. Sequencing was performed on PBMCs. The receptor set was obtained from a man aged 30 to 45 in good health and CMV-seronegative.

This clone was seen a handful of times. The V call is TRBV9, the J call TRBJ2-5, with 11 bases aligning to TRBD2. Trimming cost V 4 bases and J 3 bases; bases outside gene matches: 8. Germline assignment: CDR1 SGDLS and CDR2 YYNGEE. The CDR3 runs 16 residues. Here the CDR3 reads CASSLRGTSGKETQYF. DNA for the CDR3: TGTGCCAGCAGCCTGAGGGGGACTAGCGGAAAAGAGACCCAGTACTTC.

This clone was observed a handful of times. The chain combines TRBV7-2 with TRBJ2-5; 7 bases are a match to TRBD1. The CDR3 sequence is 14 residues long. Unmatched junction bases numbered 4, after V lost 5 bases and J lost 1 base. Germline V gives CDR1 SGHTA, CDR2 FQGNSA. The CDR3 protein is CASSTGQPQETQYF. DNA for the CDR3: TGTGCCAGCAGCACGGGACAGCCCCAAGAGACCCAGTACTTC.

The V and J genes are TRBV11-2 and TRBJ2-2; TRBD2 matches 8 bases. CDR1 and CDR2 (germline): SGHAT, FQNNGV. The CDR3 has 14 residues. The V gene end was trimmed by 6 bases and the J gene end by 4 bases; junction bases not matched to a gene: 4. CDR3 DNA sequence: TGTGCCAGCAGTCAGGGGACTAGCACCGGGGAGCTGTTTTTT. Residues: CASSQGTSTGELFF.

This clone was seen a few times. The rearrangement links TRBV6-1 to TRBJ2-1; 8 nucleotides agree with TRBD1. J was trimmed by 2 bases and V by 9 bases; bases with no gene match: 3. Germline CDR1 reads MNHNS; CDR2 reads SASEGT. CDR3 length equals 13 residues. The CDR3 DNA sequence: TGTGCCAGTGACAGGGGAACCTACAATGAGCAGTTCTTC. Its translation is CASDRGTYNEQFF.

The J gene is TRBJ2-5, the V gene TRBV7-8, with 10 bases identical to TRBD2. V lost 1 base and J lost 1; bases outside the gene matches: 6. The germline gives CDR1 SGHVS, CDR2 FQNEAQ. The length of the CDR3 is 17 residues. CDR3 in DNA: TGTGCCAGCAGCTTAGGCGCAGCGGGGGGGCGCCAAGAGACCCAGTACTTC. It yields the protein CASSLGAAGGRQETQYF.

The CDR3 coding sequence is TGTGCCAGCAACCTACAGGGGGGAATCCAAAACATTCAGTACTTC. Residues: CASNLQGGIQNIQYF. The J gene is TRBJ2-4, the V gene TRBV5-6; 8 bases are a match to TRBD1. This CDR3 has 15 residues. The V gene's germline CDR1 is SGHDT and CDR2 YYEEEE. The V segment lost 6 bases and the J segment 5 bases; nucleotides outside the gene matches: 10.

V and J are TRBV5-4 and TRBJ1-1, with TRBD1 matching 8 bases. The CDR3 is 16 amino acids. Germline values: CDR1 SGHNT, CDR2 YYREEE (reference sequence). The junction had 8 bases not matched to a gene; V was cut back by 2 bases and J by 2 bases. This chain's CDR3 is CASSFDTGGQNTEAFF. The CDR3 DNA is TGTGCCAGCAGCTTTGATACAGGGGGGCAAAACACTGAAGCTTTCTTT.

This chain joins TRBV4-1 and TRBJ2-1, with TRBD2 matching 9 bases. Germline CDR1 reads MGHRA; CDR2 reads YSYEKL. Trimming took 1 base from V and 6 from J; bases not matched to a gene: 4. The CDR3 spans 15 residues. CDR3 nucleotides: TGCGCCAGCAGCCAAGGACTAGCGGCTATCAATGAGCAGTTCTTC. It specifies CASSQGLAAINEQFF.

The chain combines TRBV6-5 with TRBJ2-7; tentatively, D is TRBD1 (6 bases). CDR3 length: 14 amino acids. The V and J ends lost 3 bases and 1 base respectively, with 10 bases between them. Germline CDR1 MNHEY, CDR2 SVGAGI. CDR3 region: CASSYRQASYEQYF. Written as DNA, the CDR3 is TGTGCCAGCAGTTATCGACAGGCTTCCTACGAGCAGTACTTC.

A single count supports this clone. V and J are TRBV2 and TRBJ2-3; 10 bases are shared with TRBD1. Germline CDR1 SNHLY, CDR2 FYNNEI. The CDR3 has 14 amino acids. V was clipped by 8 bases and J by 6 bases; unmatched bases: 8. The CDR3 is CASERDRGRDTQYF. CDR3 nucleotide sequence: TGTGCCAGCGAGAGGGACAGGGGACGGGATACGCAGTATTTT.

This clone was seen only once. V usage is TRBV2 and J usage is TRBJ1-2, with D unclear. V lost 6 bases to trimming and J lost 4 bases, with 12 bases between them. Germline CDR1 is SNHLY and CDR2 is FYNNEI. This CDR3 spans 13 amino acids. The CDR3 DNA reads as TGTGCCAGCAGCTCCGATCGGAGCTATGGCTACACCTTC. This gives the protein CASSSDRSYGYTF.

The count of this clone is one. This chain connects TRBV27 to TRBJ2-1; a weak D match, TRBD2 (6 bases). Trimming stripped 6 bases from V and 5 bases from J, with 17 bases between. The CDR3 is made up of 15 amino acids. The germline V gene has CDR1 MNHEY and CDR2 SMNVEV (reference sequence). The CDR3 loop reads CASREGTRTNNEQFF. CDR3 nucleotides: TGTGCCAGCAGAGAGGGAACCAGGACTAACAATGAGCAGTTCTTC.

V and J are TRBV6-1 and TRBJ1-1; the D is unclear. This CDR3 contains 14 residues. V dropped 4 bases and J dropped 0 bases, with 9 bases sitting between them. From germline, CDR1 is MNHNS and CDR2 SASEGT. The CDR3 protein is CASSGRNLNTEAFF. Written as DNA, the CDR3 is TGTGCCAGCAGTGGGAGGAACCTGAACACTGAAGCTTTCTTT.

This chain joins TRBV5-1 and TRBJ2-5, with TRBD2 identical over 9 bases. Unmatched junction bases numbered 10, after V lost 2 bases and J lost 2 bases. Germline CDR1 reads SGHRS; CDR2 reads YFSETQ. The CDR3 has 17 residues. DNA of the CDR3: TGCGCCAGCAGCTTCCCCGCGGGGGGGCGGGGTCAAGAGACCCAGTACTTC. It yields the protein CASSFPAGGRGQETQYF.

J is TRBJ2-7 and V is TRBV5-4, with D unresolved. The CDR3 has 12 residues. V lost 0 bases, J lost 5 bases, and 6 bases lay in between. CDR1 and CDR2 (germline): SGHNT, YYREEE (reference sequence). The CDR3 DNA is TGTGCCAGCAGCTTGGCCCGGGACGAGCAGTACTTC. Translation gives CASSLARDEQYF.

The chain carries TRBV7-9 and TRBJ2-3; D possibly corresponds to TRBD2 (5 bases). Germline CDR1 is SEHNR and CDR2 is FQNEAQ (reference sequence). This CDR3 spans 16 amino acids. With 4 bases removed from V and 1 base from J, the gap between germline ends came to 15 bases. The CDR3, as DNA: TGTGCCAGCAGCTCCGACTACCCTGGGGGCACAGATACGCAGTATTTT. This gives the protein CASSSDYPGGTDTQYF.

The chain has TRBV5-4 and TRBJ2-5, with D perhaps matching TRBD1 (6 bases). Germline V CDR1 and CDR2: SGHNT, YYREEE (reference sequence). This CDR3 region has 13 residues. V lost 5 bases to trimming and J lost 4 bases, with 12 bases between them. Here the CDR3 DNA reads TGTGCCAGCAGTTTTGAGGGGGTAGAGACCCAGTACTTC. It specifies CASSFEGVETQYF. The full variable domain, its missing parts supplied by reference TRBV5-4 and TRBJ2-5, is ETGVTQSPTHLIKTRGQQVTLRCSSQSGHNTVSWYQQALGQGPQFIFQYYREEENGRGNFPPRFSGLQFPNYSSELNVNALELDDSALYLCASSFEGVETQYFGPGTRLLVL.

The genes are TRBV9 and TRBJ2-1, with D unclear. Between the trimmed V and J ends, which lost 0 bases and 8 bases, there was a span of 9 bases. The germline gives CDR1 SGDLS, CDR2 YYNGEE. CDR3 length equals 13 residues. CDR3 loop: CASSVAKSHEQFF. The DNA of the CDR3 is TGTGCCAGCAGCGTAGCTAAAAGTCATGAGCAGTTCTTC.

The J gene is TRBJ2-2, the V gene TRBV18; TRBD1 agrees at 7 bases. With 3 bases clipped from V and 1 base from J, the junction kept 2 bases outside the gene matches. Germline values: CDR1 KGHSH, CDR2 LQKENI. The CDR3 has 15 amino acids. DNA for the CDR3: TGTGCCAGCTCACCTAGGACAGGGAACACCGGGGAGCTGTTTTTT. This codes for CASSPRTGNTGELFF.

The genes are TRBV19 and TRBJ2-3; 12 bases are a match to TRBD2. The CDR3 sequence is 15 residues long. The germline gives CDR1 LNHDA, CDR2 SQIVND (reference sequence). Unmatched junction bases numbered 4, after V lost 4 bases and J lost 5 bases. CDR3 sequence reads: CASSTSGGAGDTQYF. As DNA, the CDR3 is TGTGCCAGTAGTACTAGCGGGGGGGCCGGAGATACGCAGTATTTT.

V and J are TRBV5-1 and TRBJ2-2; D remains ambiguous. The CDR3 is made up of 15 amino acids. Trimming stripped 1 base from V and 0 bases from J, with 7 bases between. Germline CDR1 reads SGHRS; CDR2 reads YFSETQ. The CDR3 sequence is CASSLSPANTGELFF. CDR3 coding DNA: TGCGCCAGCAGCTTGTCCCCGGCGAACACCGGGGAGCTGTTTTTT.

The genes are TRBV11-2 and TRBJ2-5; TRBD2 matches at 10 bases. Germline-derived CDR1 and CDR2 are SGHAT and FQNNGV. This CDR3 region has 15 residues. V gave up 5 bases and J gave up 5 bases; unmatched junction bases: 8. DNA of the CDR3: TGTGCCAGCAGCCGGACTAGCGGTCCGGTGGAGACCCAGTACTTC. Its translation: CASSRTSGPVETQYF.

The sample holds one count of this clone. V gene TRBV4-3 combines with J gene TRBJ2-7; TRBD2 aligns across 10 bases. Losses at the gene ends were 4 bases for V and 0 bases for J; bases not matched to a gene: 6. Germline lookup yields CDR1 LGHNA and CDR2 YSLEER. The CDR3 spans 16 residues. The CDR3 coding sequence is TGCGCCAGCAGCCCGAGGCCTAGCGGGAGCTCCTACGAGCAGTACTTC. This encodes CASSPRPSGSSYEQYF.

The chain is built from TRBV7-8 and TRBJ2-7; 12 positions agree with TRBD2. Germline CDR1 and CDR2: SGHVS and FQNEAQ. Trimming at V came to 3 bases and at J to 7 bases, leaving 13 bases not matched to a gene. The length of the CDR3 is 17 residues. CDR3 sequence: CASSFSLAGGPVMEQYF. The DNA of the CDR3 is TGTGCCAGCAGCTTTAGTCTAGCGGGGGGGCCGGTTATGGAGCAGTACTTC.

This sequence joins TRBV19 and TRBJ2-2, with D hard to call. V lost 1 base and J lost 2, with 11 bases in between. This CDR3 has 16 residues. CDR1 and CDR2 (germline): LNHDA, SQIVND (reference sequence). This CDR3 is CASSIGGTTNTGELFF. The CDR3 coding sequence is TGTGCCAGTAGTATAGGCGGAACTACTAACACCGGGGAGCTGTTTTTT. Based on the CDR3 plus reference TRBV19 and TRBJ2-2, the full variable domain is DGGITQSPKYLFRKEGQNVTLSCEQNLNHDAMYWYRQDPGQGLRLIYYSQIVNDFQKGDIAEGYSVSREKKESFPLTVTSAQKNPTAFYLCASSIGGTTNTGELFFGEGSRLTVL.

As for this clone: One end of the junction fails to match germline, which may point to a read error. This sequence joins TRBV2 and TRBJ2-6, with a possible D match to TRBD1 (5 bases). The germline CDR1 and CDR2 sequences are SNHLY and FYNNEI. CDR3 length equals 16 residues. The CDR3 here is CASSDRGFSGASVLTF. In DNA, the CDR3 is TGTGCCAGCAGTGATAGGGGATTCTCTGGGGCCAGCGTCCTGACTTTC.

The chain employs TRBV11-2 and TRBJ2-7; the match to TRBD2 covers 7 bases. The trim removed 6 bases at V and 6 bases at J, leaving 20 bases unmatched. This CDR3 is 17 amino acids long. The V gene's germline CDR1 is SGHAT and CDR2 FQNNGV. Here the CDR3 DNA reads TGTGCCAGCAGTTTGACCCCTTTGCTAGCGGACACTTGCGAGCAGTACTTC. This encodes CASSLTPLLADTCEQYF. Variable domain in full (rest from reference TRBV11-2 and TRBJ2-7): EAGVAQSPRYKIIEKRQSVAFWCNPISGHATLYWYQQILGQGPKLLIQFQNNGVVDDSQLPKDRFSAERLKGVDSTLKIQPAKLEDSAVYLCASSLTPLLADTCEQYFGPGTRLTVT.